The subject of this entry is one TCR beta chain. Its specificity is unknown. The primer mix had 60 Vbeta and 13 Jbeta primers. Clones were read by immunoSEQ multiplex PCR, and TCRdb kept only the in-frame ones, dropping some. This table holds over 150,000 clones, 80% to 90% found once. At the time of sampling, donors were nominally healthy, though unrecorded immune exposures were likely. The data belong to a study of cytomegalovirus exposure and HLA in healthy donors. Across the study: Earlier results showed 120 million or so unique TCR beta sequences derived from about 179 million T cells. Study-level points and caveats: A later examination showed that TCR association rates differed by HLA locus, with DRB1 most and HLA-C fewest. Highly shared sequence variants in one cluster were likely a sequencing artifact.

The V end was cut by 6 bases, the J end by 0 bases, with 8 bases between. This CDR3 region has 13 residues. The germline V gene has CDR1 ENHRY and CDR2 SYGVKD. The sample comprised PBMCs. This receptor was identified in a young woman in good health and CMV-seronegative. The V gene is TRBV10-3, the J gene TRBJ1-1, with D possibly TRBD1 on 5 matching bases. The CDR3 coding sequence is TGTGCCATCAGGGGGCGTTTGAACACTGAAGCTTTCTTT. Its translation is CAIRGRLNTEAFF.